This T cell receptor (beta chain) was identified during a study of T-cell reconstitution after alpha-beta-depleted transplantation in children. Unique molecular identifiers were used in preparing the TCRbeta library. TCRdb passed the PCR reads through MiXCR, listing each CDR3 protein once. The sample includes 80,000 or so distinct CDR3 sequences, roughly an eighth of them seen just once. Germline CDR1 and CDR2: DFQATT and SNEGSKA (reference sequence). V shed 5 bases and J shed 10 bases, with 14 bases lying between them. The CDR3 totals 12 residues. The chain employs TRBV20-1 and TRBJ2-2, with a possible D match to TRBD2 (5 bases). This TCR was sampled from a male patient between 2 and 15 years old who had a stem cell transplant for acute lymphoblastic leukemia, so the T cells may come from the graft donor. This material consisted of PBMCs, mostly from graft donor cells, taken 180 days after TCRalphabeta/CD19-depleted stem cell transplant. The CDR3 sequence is CSALRGPQELFF. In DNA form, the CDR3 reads TGCAGTGCTCTCCGCGGGCCCCAGGAGCTGTTTTTT.